The clone carrying this TCR beta chain was seen a few times. Its matching antigen is unknown. The data belong to a study of T-cell reconstitution after alpha-beta-depleted transplantation in children. Trimming took off 5 bases at V and 7 bases at J, with 14 bases between the two ends. Germline V lookup: CDR1 SGHTA, CDR2 FQGNSA. This CDR3 is built from 14 residues. TCRbeta library preparation incorporated unique molecular identifiers. Using its own MiXCR run on the PCR reads, TCRdb lists one record per CDR3 protein. Here the sample spans almost 600,000 distinct CDR3 sequences, 20% to 30% being singletons. Findings and caveats of the study: Approximately two months post-transplant, alpha-beta T cells reportedly originated from several hundred expanded graft clones.

The specimen was PBMCs, collected before TCRalphabeta/CD19-depleted stem cell transplant. The genes are TRBV7-2 and TRBJ1-4; D is unresolved. This sequence originates from a boy under two years old with Wiskott-Aldrich syndrome, due to receive a stem cell transplant. The CDR3 loop reads CASSPRAKGEKLFF. The CDR3 bases are TGTGCCAGCAGCCCGCGGGCTAAGGGTGAAAAACTGTTTTTT.